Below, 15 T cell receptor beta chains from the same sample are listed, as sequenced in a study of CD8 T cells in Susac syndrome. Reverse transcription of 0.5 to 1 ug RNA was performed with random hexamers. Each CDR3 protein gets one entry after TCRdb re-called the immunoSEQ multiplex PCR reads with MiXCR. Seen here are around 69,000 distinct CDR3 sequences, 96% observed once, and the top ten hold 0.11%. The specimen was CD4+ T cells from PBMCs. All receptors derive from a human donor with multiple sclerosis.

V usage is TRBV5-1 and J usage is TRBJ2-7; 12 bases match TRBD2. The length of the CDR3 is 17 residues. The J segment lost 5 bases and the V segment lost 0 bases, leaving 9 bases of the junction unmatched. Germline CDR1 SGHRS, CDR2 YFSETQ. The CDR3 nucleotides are TGCGCCAGCAGCTTGGCCGGTCTAGCGGGGGGGCCGGACGAGCAGTACTTC. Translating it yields CASSLAGLAGGPDEQYF.

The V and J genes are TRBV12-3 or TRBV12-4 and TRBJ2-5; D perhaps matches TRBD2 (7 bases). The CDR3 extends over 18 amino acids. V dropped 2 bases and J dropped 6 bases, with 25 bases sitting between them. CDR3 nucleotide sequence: TGTGCCAGCAGTTTAAGGGGTGCCGAGGGGGGGCCGTCCCAGACCCAGTACTTC. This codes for CASSLRGAEGGPSQTQYF.

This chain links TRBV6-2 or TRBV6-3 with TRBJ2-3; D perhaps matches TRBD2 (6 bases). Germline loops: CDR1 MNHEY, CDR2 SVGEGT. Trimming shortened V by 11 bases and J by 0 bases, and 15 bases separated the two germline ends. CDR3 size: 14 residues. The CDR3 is CAGRAGYSTDTQYF. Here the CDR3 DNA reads TGTGCCGGCCGGGCGGGGTATAGCACAGATACGCAGTATTTT.

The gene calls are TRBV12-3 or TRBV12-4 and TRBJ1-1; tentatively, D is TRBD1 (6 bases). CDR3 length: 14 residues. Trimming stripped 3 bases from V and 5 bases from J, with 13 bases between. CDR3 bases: TGTGCCAGCAGTTTGCGTCAGGGGATGACTGAAGCTTTCTTT. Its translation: CASSLRQGMTEAFF.

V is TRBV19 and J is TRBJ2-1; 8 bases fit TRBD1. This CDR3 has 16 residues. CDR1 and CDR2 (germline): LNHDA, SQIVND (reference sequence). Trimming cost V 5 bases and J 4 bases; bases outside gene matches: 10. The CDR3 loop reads CASSSFGQGYYNEQFF. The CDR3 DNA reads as TGTGCCAGTAGTTCTTTCGGACAGGGTTATTACAATGAGCAGTTCTTC. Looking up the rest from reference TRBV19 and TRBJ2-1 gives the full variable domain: DGGITQSPKYLFRKEGQNVTLSCEQNLNHDAMYWYRQDPGQGLRLIYYSQIVNDFQKGDIAEGYSVSREKKESFPLTVTSAQKNPTAFYLCASSSFGQGYYNEQFFGPGTRLTVL.

CDR3 sequence: CASSNTGGPDYGYTF. The DNA of the CDR3 is TGTGCCAGCAGTAACACAGGGGGCCCGGACTATGGCTACACCTTC. The rearrangement joins TRBV6-5 to TRBJ1-2; TRBD1 aligns across 9 bases. The length of the CDR3 is 15 residues. Trimming took 5 bases from V and 3 from J; bases not matched to a gene: 7. CDR1 MNHEY and CDR2 SVGAGI come from the germline V gene.

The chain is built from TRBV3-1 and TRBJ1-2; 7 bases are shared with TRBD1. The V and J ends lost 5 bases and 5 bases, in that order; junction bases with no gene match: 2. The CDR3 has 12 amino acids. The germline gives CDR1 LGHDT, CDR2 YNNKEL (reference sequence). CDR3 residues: CASSVGQYGYTF. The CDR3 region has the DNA TGTGCCAGCAGCGTGGGACAGTATGGCTACACCTTC.

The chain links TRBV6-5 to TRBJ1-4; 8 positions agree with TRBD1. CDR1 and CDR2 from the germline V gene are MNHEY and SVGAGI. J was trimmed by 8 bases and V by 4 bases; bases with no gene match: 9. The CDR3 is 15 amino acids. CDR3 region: CASSSTGASGEKLFF. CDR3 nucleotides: TGTGCCAGCAGTTCGACAGGGGCCAGTGGGGAAAAACTGTTTTTT.

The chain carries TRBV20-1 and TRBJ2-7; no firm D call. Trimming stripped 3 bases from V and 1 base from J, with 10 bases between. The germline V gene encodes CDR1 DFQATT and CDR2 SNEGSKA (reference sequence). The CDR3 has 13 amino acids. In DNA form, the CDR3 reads TGCAGTGCTAGTCCGGCGGAGTCCTACGAGCAGTACTTC. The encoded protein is CSASPAESYEQYF.

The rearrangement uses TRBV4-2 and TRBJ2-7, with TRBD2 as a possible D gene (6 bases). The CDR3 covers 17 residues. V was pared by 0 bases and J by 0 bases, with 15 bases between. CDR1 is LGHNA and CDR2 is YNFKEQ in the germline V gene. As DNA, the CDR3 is TGTGCCAGCAGCCAAGATCTTGGCGGGGCGAACTCCTACGAGCAGTACTTC. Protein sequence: CASSQDLGGANSYEQYF.

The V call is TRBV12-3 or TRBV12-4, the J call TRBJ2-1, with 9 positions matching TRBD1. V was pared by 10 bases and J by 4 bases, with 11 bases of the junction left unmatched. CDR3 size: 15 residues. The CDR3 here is CATTPGTGIYNEQFF. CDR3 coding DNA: TGTGCCACAACACCGGGGACAGGGATTTACAATGAGCAGTTCTTC.

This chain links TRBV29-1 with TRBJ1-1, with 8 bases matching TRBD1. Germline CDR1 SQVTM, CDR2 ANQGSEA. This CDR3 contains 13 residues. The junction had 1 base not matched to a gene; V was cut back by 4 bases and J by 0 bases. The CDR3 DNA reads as TGCAGCGTTGTCAGGGGGCTGAACACTGAAGCTTTCTTT. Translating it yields CSVVRGLNTEAFF.

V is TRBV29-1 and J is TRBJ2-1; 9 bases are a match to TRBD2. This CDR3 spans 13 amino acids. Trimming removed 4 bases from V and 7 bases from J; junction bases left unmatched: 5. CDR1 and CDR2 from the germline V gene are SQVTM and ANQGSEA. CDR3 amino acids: CSVVRLAGNEQFF. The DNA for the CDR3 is TGCAGCGTTGTAAGGCTAGCGGGGAATGAGCAGTTCTTC.

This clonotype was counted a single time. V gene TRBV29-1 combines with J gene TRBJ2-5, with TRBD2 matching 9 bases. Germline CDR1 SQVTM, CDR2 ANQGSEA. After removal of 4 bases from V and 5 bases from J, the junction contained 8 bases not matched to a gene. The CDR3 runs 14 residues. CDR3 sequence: CSVGASGDGETQYF. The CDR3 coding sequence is TGCAGCGTTGGCGCTAGCGGGGACGGGGAGACCCAGTACTTC.

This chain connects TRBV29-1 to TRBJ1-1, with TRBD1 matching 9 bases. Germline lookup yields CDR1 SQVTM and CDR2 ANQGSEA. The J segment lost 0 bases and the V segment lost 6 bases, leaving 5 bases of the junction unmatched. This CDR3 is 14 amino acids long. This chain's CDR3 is CSVGTGSLNTEAFF. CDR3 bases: TGCAGCGTCGGGACAGGGTCCTTGAACACTGAAGCTTTCTTT.